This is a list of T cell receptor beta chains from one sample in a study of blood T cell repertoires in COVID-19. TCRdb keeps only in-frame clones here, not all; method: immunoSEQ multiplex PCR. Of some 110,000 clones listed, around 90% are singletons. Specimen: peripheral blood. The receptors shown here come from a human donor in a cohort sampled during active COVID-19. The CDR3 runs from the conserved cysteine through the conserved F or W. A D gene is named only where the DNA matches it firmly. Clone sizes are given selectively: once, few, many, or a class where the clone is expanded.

CDR3: CASSFRAGGSGAYEQYF; DNA: TGTGCCAGCAGTTTTAGGGCGGGAGGGAGTGGAGCCTACGAGCAGTACTTC; J: TRBJ2-7; length: 17; V: TRBV27; D: TRBD2; size: .
CDR3: CASSFAGANVLTF; DNA: TGTGCCAGCAGTTTCGCTGGGGCCAACGTCCTGACTTTC; J: TRBJ2-6; length: 13; V: TRBV27; D: .; size: .
CDR3: CSVLTSGKKELGEQYF; DNA: TGCAGCGTCCTGACTAGCGGGAAAAAAGAACTCGGCGAGCAGTACTTC; J: TRBJ2-7; length: 16; V: TRBV29-1; D: TRBD2; size: few
CDR3: CASSLEGGALLNTGELFF; DNA: TGTGCCAGCAGCTTAGAAGGGGGGGCCTTACTGAACACCGGGGAGCTGTTTTTT; J: TRBJ2-2; length: 18; V: TRBV7-6; D: .; size: .
CDR3: CASSVQGRTNSPLHF; DNA: TGTGCCAGCAGTGTACAGGGGAGGACTAATTCACCCCTCCACTTT; J: TRBJ1-6; length: 15; V: TRBV2; D: TRBD1; size: .
CDR3: CASSQRDRGLNQPQHF; DNA: TGTGCCAGCAGCCAACGGGACAGGGGCCTTAATCAGCCCCAGCATTTT; J: TRBJ1-5; length: 16; V: TRBV3-1/TRBV3-2; D: TRBD1; size: few
CDR3: CASSQRQHINTEAFF; DNA: TGTGCCAGCAGCCAAAGACAGCATATTAACACTGAAGCTTTCTTT; J: TRBJ1-1; length: 15; V: TRBV14; D: .; size: .
CDR3: CASSEIGRETGELFF; DNA: TGTGCCAGCAGTGAAATTGGTAGGGAGACCGGGGAGCTGTTTTTT; J: TRBJ2-2; length: 15; V: TRBV2; D: .; size: .
CDR3: CASSYRAFNYGYTF; DNA: TGTGCCAGCAGTTACAGGGCATTTAACTATGGCTACACCTTC; J: TRBJ1-2; length: 14; V: TRBV2; D: .; size: .
CDR3: CASSQDKSTDTQYF; DNA: TGCGCCAGCAGCCAAGATAAATCCACAGATACGCAGTATTTT; J: TRBJ2-3; length: 14; V: TRBV4-1; D: .; size: .
CDR3: CASSQARQDTDTQYF; DNA: TGTGCCAGCAGCCAAGCAAGACAGGATACAGATACGCAGTATTTT; J: TRBJ2-3; length: 15; V: TRBV3-1/TRBV3-2; D: .; size: .
CDR3: CASSPRTSTNEKLFF; DNA: TGTGCCAGCAGCCCACGAACTTCAACTAATGAAAAACTGTTTTTT; J: TRBJ1-4; length: 15; V: TRBV14; D: .; size: .
CDR3: CASSLVSGGVETQYF; DNA: TGCGCCAGCAGCTTGGTATCGGGGGGCGTAGAGACCCAGTACTTC; J: TRBJ2-5; length: 15; V: TRBV5-1; D: .; size: .
CDR3: CASSSTLRPEAFF; DNA: TGTGCCAGCAGCTCCACCCTGAGGCCTGAAGCTTTCTTT; J: TRBJ1-1; length: 13; V: TRBV11-2; D: .; size: .
CDR3: CASSGHLNTEAFF; DNA: TGCGCCAGCAGCGGGCACCTGAACACTGAAGCTTTCTTT; J: TRBJ1-1; length: 13; V: TRBV4-1; D: .; size: .
CDR3: CASSPWTGGFYEQYF; DNA: TGTGCCAGCTCACCTTGGACAGGGGGCTTCTACGAGCAGTACTTC; J: TRBJ2-7; length: 15; V: TRBV18; D: TRBD1; size: .
CDR3: CASSRQEGQGDQPQHF; DNA: TGTGCCAGCAGCCGCCAAGAAGGTCAGGGTGACCAGCCCCAGCATTTT; J: TRBJ1-5; length: 16; V: TRBV4-2; D: .; size: .
CDR3: CASSPDRASEQYF; DNA: TGTGCCAGCAGTCCGGACAGGGCCAGCGAGCAGTACTTC; J: TRBJ2-7; length: 13; V: TRBV2; D: TRBD1; size: .
CDR3: CASSLRVQETQYF; DNA: TGTGCCAGCAGCCTCAGGGTCCAAGAGACCCAGTACTTC; J: TRBJ2-5; length: 13; V: TRBV6-2/TRBV6-3; D: .; size: .
CDR3: CASSQSQRGGDRNEQFF; DNA: TGCGCCAGCAGTCAATCACAGCGGGGGGGCGATAGAAATGAGCAGTTCTTC; J: TRBJ2-1; length: 17; V: TRBV23-1; D: TRBD2; size: .
CDR3: CASSLGPDSFNEKLFF; DNA: TGTGCCAGCAGCTTAGGCCCGGACAGTTTTAATGAAAAACTGTTTTTT; J: TRBJ1-4; length: 16; V: TRBV13; D: .; size: .
CDR3: CASSGQQGYYEQYF; DNA: TGTGCCAGCAGTGGACAGCAAGGCTACTACGAGCAGTACTTC; J: TRBJ2-7; length: 14; V: TRBV2; D: .; size: .
CDR3: CASSPGPGSLDTQYF; DNA: TGTGCCAGCTCACCCGGTCCGGGTTCATTGGATACGCAGTATTTT; J: TRBJ2-3; length: 15; V: TRBV18; D: .; size: .
CDR3: CATSDSGGRYNEQFF; DNA: TGTGCCACCAGTGACTCGGGGGGGAGGTACAATGAGCAGTTCTTC; J: TRBJ2-1; length: 15; V: TRBV24-1; D: TRBD2; size: once
CDR3: CASRHGLTEAFF; DNA: TGTGCCAGCAGGCACGGACTGACTGAAGCTTTCTTT; J: TRBJ1-1; length: 12; V: TRBV5-6; D: .; size: .
CDR3: CASSSGTGSSYNSPLHF; DNA: TGTGCCAGCAGTTCTGGGACAGGGAGCTCCTATAATTCACCCCTCCACTTT; J: TRBJ1-6; length: 17; V: TRBV5-6; D: TRBD1; size: .
CDR3: CASSLTDTQYF; DNA: TGTGCCAGCAGTCTAACAGATACGCAGTATTTT; J: TRBJ2-3; length: 11; V: TRBV7-9; D: .; size: .
CDR3: CASSQENSGGYNEQFF; DNA: TGCGCCAGCAGCCAAGAGAACAGCGGCGGTTACAATGAGCAGTTCTTC; J: TRBJ2-1; length: 16; V: TRBV4-3; D: .; size: .
CDR3: CASRGAAGQGGSYEQYF; DNA: TGTGCCAGCAGGGGTGCAGCCGGACAGGGAGGGTCCTACGAGCAGTACTTC; J: TRBJ2-7; length: 17; V: TRBV5-6; D: .; size: .
CDR3: CASSLGQLNYGYTF; DNA: TGTGCCAGCAGCTTAGGACAACTTAACTATGGCTACACCTTC; J: TRBJ1-2; length: 14; V: TRBV7-9; D: .; size: .
CDR3: CASSSELPTYGYTF; DNA: TGTGCCAGCAGCTCCGAACTCCCAACTTATGGCTACACCTTC; J: TRBJ1-2; length: 14; V: TRBV7-9; D: .; size: .
CDR3: CASSLGLQTGNTGELFF; DNA: TGTGCCAGCAGCTTAGGACTTCAGACAGGGAACACCGGGGAGCTGTTTTTT; J: TRBJ2-2; length: 17; V: TRBV11-3; D: .; size: .
CDR3: CASSNQMNTEAFF; DNA: TGTGCCAGCAGTAACCAGATGAACACTGAAGCTTTCTTT; J: TRBJ1-1; length: 13; V: TRBV6-5; D: .; size: .
CDR3: CASSHGLASPFGELFF; DNA: TGCGCCAGCAGCCATGGACTAGCGTCTCCGTTCGGGGAGCTGTTTTTT; J: TRBJ2-2; length: 16; V: TRBV5-1; D: TRBD2; size: .
CDR3: CASSPYGGTNTGELFF; DNA: TGTGCCAGCAGCCCTTATGGGGGGACGAACACCGGGGAGCTGTTTTTT; J: TRBJ2-2; length: 16; V: TRBV7-9; D: .; size: .
CDR3: CSVHPGQGAAAFF; DNA: TGCAGCGTTCATCCGGGACAGGGGGCAGCGGCTTTCTTT; J: TRBJ1-1; length: 13; V: TRBV29-1; D: TRBD1; size: .
CDR3: CSVAGTGSSYEQYF; DNA: TGCAGCGTGGCCGGGACAGGGTCCTCCTACGAGCAGTACTTC; J: TRBJ2-7; length: 14; V: TRBV29-1; D: TRBD1; size: .
CDR3: CASLGGGPSEQYF; DNA: TGTGCCAGCCTTGGGGGAGGCCCGAGTGAGCAGTACTTC; J: TRBJ2-7; length: 13; V: TRBV6-5; D: .; size: .
CDR3: CASSREGKKNEKLFF; DNA: TGTGCCAGCAGCAGGGAGGGGAAAAAAAATGAAAAACTGTTTTTT; J: TRBJ1-4; length: 15; V: TRBV6-6; D: .; size: .
CDR3: CASSLATGAFF; DNA: TGTGCCAGCAGCTTAGCTACGGGGGCTTTCTTT; J: TRBJ1-1; length: 11; V: TRBV7-8; D: .; size: once
CDR3: CASSSKPKILAGGSTDTQYF; DNA: TGTGCCAGCAGTTCCAAACCGAAGATTCTAGCGGGGGGAAGCACAGATACGCAGTATTTT; J: TRBJ2-3; length: 20; V: TRBV6-2/TRBV6-3; D: TRBD2; size: .
CDR3: CASSQDGLAGRVSRGYTF; DNA: TGTGCCAGCAGCCAAGATGGGTTGGCCGGCAGGGTCTCTCGGGGCTACACCTTC; J: TRBJ1-2; length: 18; V: TRBV3-1/TRBV3-2; D: .; size: once
CDR3: CASSVEAGFNYGYTF; DNA: TGTGCCAGCAGCGTAGAGGCAGGCTTTAACTATGGCTACACCTTC; J: TRBJ1-2; length: 15; V: TRBV9; D: .; size: .
CDR3: CASSLYRGSSSYNEQFF; DNA: TGTGCCAGCAGCTTATACCGGGGATCGAGCTCCTACAATGAGCAGTTCTTC; J: TRBJ2-1; length: 17; V: TRBV7-9; D: .; size: .
CDR3: CASSPGTGYQPQHF; DNA: TGCGCCAGCAGCCCCGGGACAGGGTATCAGCCCCAGCATTTT; J: TRBJ1-5; length: 14; V: TRBV5-1; D: TRBD1; size: .
CDR3: CASSPGQFQPQHF; DNA: TGTGCCAGCTCACCCGGACAGTTTCAGCCCCAGCATTTT; J: TRBJ1-5; length: 13; V: TRBV18; D: .; size: .
CDR3: CASSHRGSGELFF; DNA: TGTGCCAGCAGCCATAGGGGATCCGGGGAGCTGTTTTTT; J: TRBJ2-2; length: 13; V: TRBV3-1/TRBV3-2; D: .; size: .
CDR3: CASSPTGRASYEQYF; DNA: TGTGCCAGCTCACCGACAGGAAGAGCAAGCTACGAGCAGTACTTC; J: TRBJ2-7; length: 15; V: TRBV18; D: .; size: once
CDR3: CASSFGQEGATQYF; DNA: TGTGCCAGCAGCTTTGGACAGGAAGGTGCAACCCAGTACTTC; J: TRBJ2-5; length: 14; V: TRBV5-8; D: TRBD1; size: .
CDR3: CATSDPTGTADTQYF; DNA: TGTGCCACCAGTGATCCTACAGGGACGGCCGATACGCAGTATTTT; J: TRBJ2-3; length: 15; V: TRBV24-1; D: .; size: .
CDR3: CASSVLAGGPDTQYF; DNA: TGTGCCAGCAGCGTTCTAGCGGGAGGGCCAGATACGCAGTATTTT; J: TRBJ2-3; length: 15; V: TRBV6-4; D: TRBD2; size: .
CDR3: CASSEPSGNNRVQYGYTF; DNA: TGTGCCAGCAGTGAACCCTCCGGAAACAACAGGGTGCAGTATGGCTACACCTTC; J: TRBJ1-2; length: 18; V: TRBV2; D: .; size: .
CDR3: CATSRLAGGYEQYF; DNA: TGTGCCACCAGCAGACTAGCGGGAGGATACGAGCAGTACTTC; J: TRBJ2-7; length: 14; V: TRBV15; D: TRBD2; size: .
CDR3: CASSLGRGTGGQMNTEAFF; DNA: TGTGCCAGCAGCTTAGGCCGGGGGACAGGGGGTCAGATGAACACTGAAGCTTTCTTT; J: TRBJ1-1; length: 19; V: TRBV11-2; D: TRBD1; size: once